This section outlines one T cell receptor beta chain sequence together with its context. V was shortened by 2 bases and J by 6 bases, with 16 bases between the two germline ends. In germline, CDR1 is MGHRA, CDR2 YSYEKL. The CDR3 length is 16 residues. Repertoires were generated with immunoSEQ multiplex PCR, while TCRdb's copy carries only in-frame clones and drops some. The sample carries approximately 16,000 clones, just over 85% recorded once. Over chemoradiotherapy, repertoires were sampled more than once. This entry belongs to a study of chemoradiotherapy in HPV16-positive cancers. In the study overall: Candidate HPV-specific T-cell clones and common TCR motifs came from functional assays in a couple of HPV16-positive patients.

The receptor's source is a human donor with HPV-associated anogenital cancer. The chain uses TRBV4-1 and TRBJ2-2, with D perhaps matching TRBD1 or TRBD2 (6 bases each). The input for sequencing was blood, taken from a patient who underwent chemoradiotherapy. The CDR3 sequence: CASSQPLPRGAGELFF. The CDR3 DNA reads as TGCGCCAGCAGCCAACCTCTTCCTAGGGGGGCCGGGGAGCTGTTTTTT.